This T cell receptor beta chain was identified in a study of T-cell reconstitution after alpha-beta-depleted transplantation in children. This clonotype was picked up a small number of times. This CDR3 has 13 amino acids. V shed 1 base and J 6 bases; nucleotides not matched to a gene: 0. The germline gives CDR1 DFQATT, CDR2 SNEGSKA (reference sequence). For TCRbeta, the library was prepared with unique molecular identifiers. A single record per CDR3 protein comes from TCRdb applying MiXCR to the PCR reads. This sample has 200,000 to 250,000 distinct CDR3 sequences, with roughly a quarter found just once.

The sequence came from a girl aged 2 to 9 with Fanconi anemia, due to receive a stem cell transplant. Specimen: PBMCs, collected before TCRalphabeta/CD19-depleted stem cell transplant. The chain combines TRBV20-1 with TRBJ2-1; 10 bases agree with TRBD2. CDR3 sequence (DNA): TGCAGTGCTAGAGTAGCGGGGGGCAATGAGCAGTTCTTC. This translates into CSARVAGGNEQFF.